This entry lists 27 T cell receptor beta chains sequenced from one sample in a study of CD8 T cells in Susac syndrome. It was with random hexamers that roughly 0.5 to 1 ug RNA was reverse transcribed. TCRdb re-called the immunoSEQ multiplex PCR reads with MiXCR, one entry per CDR3 protein. The sample holds roughly 130,000 distinct CDR3 sequences, around 94% seen once. Sequences were obtained from CD4+ T cells from PBMCs. These receptors came from a human donor with multiple sclerosis.

The chain employs TRBV20-1 and TRBJ1-2; maybe TRBD1 (6 bases). Looked up from germline, CDR1 is DFQATT and CDR2 is SNEGSKA (reference sequence). The CDR3 consists of 14 residues. Trimming pared 5 bases from V and 0 bases from J, leaving 13 bases between. The CDR3 reads CSAGDRKSNYGYTF. DNA for the CDR3: TGCAGTGCTGGTGACAGGAAATCTAACTATGGCTACACCTTC.

The chain is built from TRBV9 and TRBJ2-6, with TRBD1 as a possible D gene (5 bases). The CDR3 is 17 residues long. Germline V gene sequence: CDR1 SGDLS, CDR2 YYNGEE. Deletions cut 0 bases from V and 2 bases from J, with 12 bases between. The CDR3 sequence is CASSVEGWGAGANVLTF. CDR3 coding DNA: TGTGCCAGCAGCGTAGAAGGATGGGGCGCTGGGGCCAACGTCCTGACTTTC.

The CDR3 spells CASSLSTEKLFF. The CDR3 DNA reads TGTGCCAGCAGTTTATCGACTGAAAAACTGTTTTTT. The chain carries TRBV12-3 or TRBV12-4 and TRBJ1-4, with no clear D. Trimming stripped 2 bases from V and 7 bases from J, with 5 bases between. This CDR3 has 12 amino acids.

V and J are TRBV12-3 or TRBV12-4 and TRBJ2-7, with 9 bases that match TRBD2. With 8 bases clipped from V and 4 bases from J, the junction kept 15 bases outside the gene matches. The CDR3 consists of 16 residues. In DNA form, the CDR3 reads TGTGCCAGCCCCAACCCAGGGACAGCGGGAGGTTACGAGCAGTACTTC. Its translation: CASPNPGTAGGYEQYF.

The chain recombines TRBV7-2 with TRBJ2-1, with 8 bases identical to TRBD2. This CDR3 comprises 15 residues. Looked up from germline, CDR1 is SGHTA and CDR2 is FQGNSA. With V trimmed by 3 bases and J by 3 bases, 4 bases remained unmatched. This chain's CDR3 is CASSLTSVSYNEQFF. Here the CDR3 DNA reads TGTGCCAGCAGCTTGACTAGCGTAAGCTACAATGAGCAGTTCTTC.

The chain recombines TRBV6-5 with TRBJ1-5, with 7 bases fitting TRBD1. The CDR3 loop spans 13 amino acids. CDR1 is MNHEY and CDR2 is SVGAGI in the germline V gene. The V and J ends lost 6 bases and 4 bases, in that order; junction bases with no gene match: 3. CDR3 nucleotide sequence: TGTGCCAGCAGAAAACAGGGGAATCAGCCCCAGCATTTT. This sequence encodes CASRKQGNQPQHF.

This sequence joins TRBV29-1 and TRBJ2-3; the D is unclear. V gave up 0 bases and J gave up 5 bases, with 12 bases separating them. Germline lookup yields CDR1 SQVTM and CDR2 ANQGSEA. CDR3 size: 14 residues. The CDR3 DNA sequence: TGCAGCGTTGAAGACCGGACGCAGCAAGATACGCAGTATTTT. Translation: CSVEDRTQQDTQYF.

The V call is TRBV15, the J call TRBJ2-6; D uncertain. Per the germline V gene, CDR1 is LNHNV and CDR2 is YYDKDF (reference sequence). V lost 5 bases to trimming and J lost 1 base, with 9 bases between them. The CDR3 length is 15 residues. CDR3 sequence (DNA): TGTGCCACCAGCCACGACCTGTCTGGGGCCAACGTCCTGACTTTC. It is translated as CATSHDLSGANVLTF.

The V gene is TRBV7-2, the J gene TRBJ1-5; 7 bases fit TRBD1. The CDR3 has 14 amino acids. Trimming at V came to 5 bases and at J to 6 bases, leaving 7 bases not matched to a gene. The germline CDR1 and CDR2 sequences are SGHTA and FQGNSA. The CDR3 sequence is CASSPQGSSQPQHF. The CDR3 DNA reads TGTGCCAGCAGCCCACAGGGGAGTAGTCAGCCCCAGCATTTT.

This clonotype has only a few counts. The J gene is TRBJ1-2, the V gene TRBV7-9; no clear D gene. CDR3 length equals 12 residues. Germline V gene sequence: CDR1 SEHNR, CDR2 FQNEAQ (reference sequence). The germline V and J ends were trimmed by 1 base and 6 bases, with 6 bases remaining between them. The CDR3, as DNA: TGTGCCAGCAGCTTAGAGGGCCATGGCTACACCTTC. Protein product: CASSLEGHGYTF.

This chain uses TRBV9 with TRBJ2-1; D possibly corresponds to TRBD2 (6 bases). Germline loops: CDR1 SGDLS, CDR2 YYNGEE. Trimming shortened V by 3 bases and J by 0 bases, and 10 bases separated the two germline ends. CDR3 length equals 15 residues. CDR3: CASSDAGSSYNEQFF. The CDR3 nucleotides read TGTGCCAGCAGCGACGCGGGGAGCTCCTACAATGAGCAGTTCTTC.

The V and J genes are TRBV12-3 or TRBV12-4 and TRBJ1-1; maybe TRBD1 (5 bases). This CDR3 region has 14 residues. The V end lost 6 bases, the J end lost 1 base, and 12 bases lay between the germline ends. In DNA form, the CDR3 reads TGTGCCAGCAGCTCCCTAGGGGAGAACACTGAAGCTTTCTTT. Protein: CASSSLGENTEAFF.

V is TRBV27 and J is TRBJ1-1; possibly TRBD1 for D (5 bases). The CDR3 runs to 15 residues. Trimming shortened V by 4 bases and J by 4 bases, and 16 bases separated the two germline ends. In germline, CDR1 is MNHEY, CDR2 SMNVEV (reference sequence). For the CDR3, the DNA is TGTGCCAGCAGTTCAAAGGGGTCGGTCGGCACTGAAGCTTTCTTT. Encoded protein: CASSSKGSVGTEAFF.

Here the CDR3 DNA reads TGTGCCAGCAGCTTAGCGAGAGATGGCTACACCTTC. It yields the protein CASSLARDGYTF. V and J are TRBV7-2 and TRBJ1-2; D is undetermined. CDR1 SGHTA and CDR2 FQGNSA come from the germline V gene. Trimming shortened V by 0 bases and J by 6 bases, and 5 bases separated the two germline ends. The CDR3 sequence is 12 residues long.

This sequence joins TRBV27 and TRBJ2-7, with D uncertain. Germline V gene lookup returns CDR1 MNHEY and CDR2 SMNVEV (reference sequence). Trimming left V 4 bases short and J 0 bases short, with 19 bases between. The CDR3 covers 17 residues. This CDR3 is CASSSSFWAGVSYEQYF. Here the CDR3 DNA reads TGTGCCAGCAGTTCCTCCTTTTGGGCAGGCGTCTCCTACGAGCAGTACTTC.

The chain combines TRBV6-5 with TRBJ2-4, with TRBD2 identical over 9 bases. The CDR3 loop spans 11 amino acids. The V gene end was trimmed by 9 bases and the J gene end by 7 bases; junction bases not matched to a gene: 1. Germline V gives CDR1 MNHEY, CDR2 SVGAGI. The CDR3 region is CASGLANIQYF. CDR3 in DNA: TGTGCCAGTGGACTAGCGAACATTCAGTACTTC.

The chain uses TRBV5-1 and TRBJ2-5, with TRBD2 matching over 8 bases. Per the germline V gene, CDR1 is SGHRS and CDR2 is YFSETQ. The V gene end was trimmed by 4 bases and the J gene end by 4 bases; junction bases not matched to a gene: 9. The CDR3 covers 15 residues. CDR3 DNA sequence: TGCGCCAGCAGCACGTCCGGGACTAGGGTAGAGACCCAGTACTTC. Its translation: CASSTSGTRVETQYF.

V usage is TRBV3-1 and J usage is TRBJ1-2; D is perhaps TRBD1 (6 bases). Trimming left V 3 bases short and J 8 bases short, with 16 bases between. The length of the CDR3 is 14 residues. Germline loops: CDR1 LGHDT, CDR2 YNNKEL (reference sequence). The CDR3 loop is CASSQPLGGHGYTF. The CDR3 DNA is TGTGCCAGCAGCCAGCCGCTGGGGGGACACGGCTACACCTTC.

In this sample, this clonotype turned up once. This sequence joins TRBV6-5 and TRBJ1-2, with D uncertain. Trimming removed 2 bases at V and 5 bases at J, with 12 bases between. CDR3 length equals 14 residues. Germline CDR1 reads MNHEY; CDR2 reads SVGAGI. The CDR3 coding sequence is TGTGCCAGCAGTTACCATCGAGTGGGGTATGGCTACACCTTC. This translates into CASSYHRVGYGYTF.

V gene TRBV12-3 or TRBV12-4 combines with J gene TRBJ2-4, with 10 bases aligning to TRBD2. The CDR3 runs 14 residues. V trimming: 7 bases; J trimming: 5 bases; junction bases outside the gene matches: 5. The CDR3 protein is CASTSGLAENIQYF. The CDR3 bases are TGTGCCAGCACCTCCGGACTAGCGGAAAACATTCAGTACTTC.

The chain is built from TRBV6-6 and TRBJ2-7, with a tentative D call TRBD1 (6 bases). The germline gives CDR1 MNHNY, CDR2 SVGAGI (reference sequence). V gave up 4 bases and J gave up 0 bases, with 13 bases separating them. CDR3 size: 15 residues. The CDR3 loop reads CASSFRQELSYEQYF. CDR3 sequence (DNA): TGTGCCAGCAGTTTCCGACAGGAGCTCTCCTACGAGCAGTACTTC.

The chain couples TRBV4-1 to TRBJ1-2, with a weak D call TRBD1 (5 bases). Between the trimmed V and J ends, which lost 0 bases and 8 bases, there was a span of 10 bases. The CDR3 covers 13 residues. Germline loops: CDR1 MGHRA, CDR2 YSYEKL. Written as DNA, the CDR3 is TGCGCCAGCAGCCAAGACCAGGGCACGGGCTACACCTTC. It translates to CASSQDQGTGYTF.

This clonotype was recorded once. The chain's CDR3 is CASSLFPNTNTEAFF. The DNA for the CDR3 is TGTGCCAGCAGTTTATTCCCCAACACGAACACTGAAGCTTTCTTT. V gene TRBV27 combines with J gene TRBJ1-1; no reliable D call. V lost 1 base and J 1 base, leaving 10 bases between the germline ends. CDR3 length: 15 amino acids. Germline assignment: CDR1 MNHEY and CDR2 SMNVEV (reference sequence).

This chain links TRBV12-3 or TRBV12-4 with TRBJ1-1; perhaps TRBD1 as D (6 bases). The CDR3 sequence is 14 residues long. V lost 5 bases to trimming and J lost 0 bases, with 10 bases between them. CDR3 loop: CASSRDTLNTEAFF. The CDR3, as DNA: TGTGCCAGCAGTCGGGACACCTTGAACACTGAAGCTTTCTTT.

The V gene is TRBV7-8, the J gene TRBJ1-5; 9 bases map to TRBD1. The CDR3 has 15 amino acids. Germline CDR1 is SGHVS and CDR2 is FQNEAQ. The V and J ends lost 3 bases and 3 bases, in that order; junction bases with no gene match: 3. The CDR3: CASSFGTGHNQPQHF. The CDR3 DNA reads as TGTGCCAGCAGCTTTGGGACAGGGCACAATCAGCCCCAGCATTTT.

V gene TRBV5-1 combines with J gene TRBJ2-7, with 8 bases that match TRBD1. The CDR3 totals 16 residues. The germline CDR1 and CDR2 sequences are SGHRS and YFSETQ. After removal of 2 bases from V and 1 base from J, the junction contained 8 bases not matched to a gene. This CDR3 is CASSLISGTGSYEQYF. The CDR3 nucleotides are TGCGCCAGCAGCTTAATTTCCGGGACAGGTTCCTACGAGCAGTACTTC.

This chain joins TRBV10-3 and TRBJ2-7; 7 bases are a match to TRBD2. This CDR3 is built from 13 residues. J lost 5 bases, V lost 5 bases, and 6 bases had no gene match. Germline values: CDR1 ENHRY, CDR2 SYGVKD. The CDR3 sequence is CAISLTSENEQYF. Written as DNA, the CDR3 is TGTGCCATCAGTTTAACTAGCGAAAACGAGCAGTACTTC.